The 2 T cell receptor beta chains reported below all come from one sample, sequenced in a study of CD8 T cells in Susac syndrome. RNA totalling roughly 0.45 to 1 ug underwent reverse transcription with random hexamers. One entry per CDR3 protein results from TCRdb running MiXCR on the immunoSEQ multiplex PCR reads. The sample contains 150,000 to 200,000 distinct CDR3 sequences, 95% of which appear only once. The sequencing sample was made of CD8+ T cells from PBMCs. Source of these receptors: a human donor with multiple sclerosis.

The V gene is TRBV27, the J gene TRBJ2-3; D ambiguous. V was cut by 8 bases and J by 4 bases, with 7 bases left in between. The CDR3 spans 11 residues. Germline V gene data show CDR1 as MNHEY and CDR2 as SMNVEV (reference sequence). The chain's CDR3 is CASSTSDTQYF. Here the CDR3 DNA reads TGTGCCAGCTCGACCTCAGATACGCAGTATTTT.

The chain is built from TRBV29-1 and TRBJ1-2, with D perhaps matching TRBD1 (5 bases). Germline V gene data show CDR1 as SQVTM and CDR2 as ANQGSEA. The CDR3 totals 13 residues. The ends were cut back, 1 base at V and 4 bases at J, with 10 bases in the middle. The CDR3 DNA is TGCAGCGTTGAAGTAGGGGAGGTCTATGGCTACACCTTC. It codes for CSVEVGEVYGYTF. The variable domain in full, with the rest retrieved from reference TRBV29-1 and TRBJ1-2, is SAVISQKPSRDICQRGTSLTIQCQVDSQVTMMFWYRQQPGQSLTLIATANQGSEATYESGFVIDKFPISRPNLTFSTLTVSNMSPEDSSIYLCSVEVGEVYGYTFGSGTRLTVV.